The 10 T cell receptor beta chains presented below share a single source sample, sequenced in a study of T cells after posttransplantation cyclophosphamide. Measured with immunoSEQ multiplex PCR; TCRdb has only the in-frame clones, and not every one. The sample holds approximately 52,000 clones, approximately 86% seen once. Sequences were obtained from PBMCs. All receptors derive from a man aged 30-40 years with a blood cancer, CMV-positive, and with a related stem cell donor.

V and J are TRBV5-4 and TRBJ2-3; 11 nucleotides match TRBD2. V dropped 4 bases and J dropped 3; count of bases not matched to a gene: 7. The CDR3 runs to 16 residues. From germline, CDR1 is SGHNT and CDR2 YYREEE (reference sequence). CDR3 sequence reads: CASSTPGLAETDTQYF. The CDR3 nucleotides read TGTGCCAGCAGCACCCCGGGACTAGCGGAAACAGATACGCAGTATTTT.

The chain recombines TRBV29-1 with TRBJ2-7; 7 bases match TRBD1. CDR1 is SQVTM, CDR2 ANQGSEA, per germline. The CDR3 length is 12 residues. V gave up 3 bases and J gave up 1 base; unmatched junction bases: 0. As DNA, the CDR3 is TGCAGCGTTGAGGACAGGTCCTACGAGCAGTACTTC. Translated, it gives CSVEDRSYEQYF.

The gene calls are TRBV5-1 and TRBJ2-5; D is perhaps TRBD2 (6 bases). CDR3 length: 16 residues. Trimming cost V 4 bases and J 1 base, with 17 bases left between them. Looked up from germline, CDR1 is SGHRS and CDR2 is YFSETQ. The chain's CDR3 is CASSDAPLGGQETQYF. CDR3 DNA sequence: TGCGCCAGCAGCGACGCACCCCTCGGGGGCCAAGAGACCCAGTACTTC.

The chain links TRBV27 to TRBJ1-4; the D is unclear. CDR3 size: 14 residues. Germline V CDR1 and CDR2: MNHEY, SMNVEV (reference sequence). V was pared by 6 bases and J by 8 bases, with 16 bases between. The CDR3 reads CASRRVNRGEKLFF. CDR3 DNA: TGTGCCAGCAGGCGGGTCAATAGAGGGGAAAAACTGTTTTTT. Complete variable domain (other parts from reference TRBV27 and TRBJ1-4): EAQVTQNPRYLITVTGKKLTVTCSQNMNHEYMSWYRQDPGLGLRQIYYSMNVEVTDKGDVPEGYKVSRKEKRNFPLILESPSPNQTSLYFCASRRVNRGEKLFFGSGTQLSVL.

The V call is TRBV4-3, the J call TRBJ2-2; 9 nucleotides match TRBD2. CDR3 length: 19 amino acids. V lost 0 bases, J lost 4 bases, and 12 bases stayed unmatched. Germline CDR1 LGHNA, CDR2 YSLEER. As DNA, the CDR3 is TGCGCCAGCAGCCAAGAGGGAGTGGGGCTAGCGGGATTCACCGGGGAGCTGTTTTTT. This codes for CASSQEGVGLAGFTGELFF.

Regarding this clone: Since no conserved phenylalanine or tryptophan closes the CDR3, a read error is the likely cause. The CDR3 reads CASSRSGGPYEQYL. The CDR3 DNA reads TGTGCCAGCAGCCGATCCGGGGGACCCTACGAGCAGTACCTC. The genes are TRBV5-4 and TRBJ2-7; a possible D gene is TRBD2 (6 bases). Trimming shortened V by 4 bases and J by 2 bases, and 13 bases separated the two germline ends. Germline CDR1 reads SGHNT; CDR2 reads YYREEE (reference sequence). The CDR3 sequence is 14 residues long.

The rearrangement links TRBV25-1 to TRBJ2-7, with unresolved D. CDR3 size: 17 residues. Trimming removed 3 bases at V and 4 bases at J, with 22 bases between. The germline CDR1 and CDR2 sequences are MGHDK and SYGVNS. CDR3 protein: CASSDRLSHGPGYEQYF. The CDR3 nucleotides are TGTGCCAGCAGTGATAGATTGTCTCATGGGCCTGGGTACGAGCAGTACTTC.

The chain has TRBV11-2 and TRBJ2-1; 7 bases align to TRBD2. V shed 8 bases and J 3 bases; nucleotides not matched to a gene: 10. The CDR3 has 15 residues. Germline values: CDR1 SGHAT, CDR2 FQNNGV. As DNA, the CDR3 is TGTGCCAGCCAATGGGGGGAGGGCGGCTACAATGAGCAGTTCTTC. Translating gives CASQWGEGGYNEQFF.

A note on this clone: Other DNA sequences in the same sample also yield this CDR3. This chain uses TRBV7-2 with TRBJ1-5; 8 bases are shared with TRBD1. This CDR3 spans 13 amino acids. The V and J ends lost 9 bases and 4 bases, in that order; junction bases with no gene match: 5. Germline lookup yields CDR1 SGHTA and CDR2 FQGNSA. In DNA form, the CDR3 reads TGTGCCAGTAGCGGACAGGGTAATCAGCCCCAGCATTTT. This translates into CASSGQGNQPQHF.

The rearrangement joins TRBV19 to TRBJ1-5; D remains ambiguous. V gave up 1 base and J gave up 4 bases, with 14 bases separating them. This CDR3 spans 16 amino acids. Germline V lookup: CDR1 LNHDA, CDR2 SQIVND (reference sequence). CDR3 residues: CASSIVGRTPNQPQHF. The DNA of the CDR3 is TGTGCCAGTAGTATAGTCGGTAGAACCCCAAATCAGCCCCAGCATTTT.